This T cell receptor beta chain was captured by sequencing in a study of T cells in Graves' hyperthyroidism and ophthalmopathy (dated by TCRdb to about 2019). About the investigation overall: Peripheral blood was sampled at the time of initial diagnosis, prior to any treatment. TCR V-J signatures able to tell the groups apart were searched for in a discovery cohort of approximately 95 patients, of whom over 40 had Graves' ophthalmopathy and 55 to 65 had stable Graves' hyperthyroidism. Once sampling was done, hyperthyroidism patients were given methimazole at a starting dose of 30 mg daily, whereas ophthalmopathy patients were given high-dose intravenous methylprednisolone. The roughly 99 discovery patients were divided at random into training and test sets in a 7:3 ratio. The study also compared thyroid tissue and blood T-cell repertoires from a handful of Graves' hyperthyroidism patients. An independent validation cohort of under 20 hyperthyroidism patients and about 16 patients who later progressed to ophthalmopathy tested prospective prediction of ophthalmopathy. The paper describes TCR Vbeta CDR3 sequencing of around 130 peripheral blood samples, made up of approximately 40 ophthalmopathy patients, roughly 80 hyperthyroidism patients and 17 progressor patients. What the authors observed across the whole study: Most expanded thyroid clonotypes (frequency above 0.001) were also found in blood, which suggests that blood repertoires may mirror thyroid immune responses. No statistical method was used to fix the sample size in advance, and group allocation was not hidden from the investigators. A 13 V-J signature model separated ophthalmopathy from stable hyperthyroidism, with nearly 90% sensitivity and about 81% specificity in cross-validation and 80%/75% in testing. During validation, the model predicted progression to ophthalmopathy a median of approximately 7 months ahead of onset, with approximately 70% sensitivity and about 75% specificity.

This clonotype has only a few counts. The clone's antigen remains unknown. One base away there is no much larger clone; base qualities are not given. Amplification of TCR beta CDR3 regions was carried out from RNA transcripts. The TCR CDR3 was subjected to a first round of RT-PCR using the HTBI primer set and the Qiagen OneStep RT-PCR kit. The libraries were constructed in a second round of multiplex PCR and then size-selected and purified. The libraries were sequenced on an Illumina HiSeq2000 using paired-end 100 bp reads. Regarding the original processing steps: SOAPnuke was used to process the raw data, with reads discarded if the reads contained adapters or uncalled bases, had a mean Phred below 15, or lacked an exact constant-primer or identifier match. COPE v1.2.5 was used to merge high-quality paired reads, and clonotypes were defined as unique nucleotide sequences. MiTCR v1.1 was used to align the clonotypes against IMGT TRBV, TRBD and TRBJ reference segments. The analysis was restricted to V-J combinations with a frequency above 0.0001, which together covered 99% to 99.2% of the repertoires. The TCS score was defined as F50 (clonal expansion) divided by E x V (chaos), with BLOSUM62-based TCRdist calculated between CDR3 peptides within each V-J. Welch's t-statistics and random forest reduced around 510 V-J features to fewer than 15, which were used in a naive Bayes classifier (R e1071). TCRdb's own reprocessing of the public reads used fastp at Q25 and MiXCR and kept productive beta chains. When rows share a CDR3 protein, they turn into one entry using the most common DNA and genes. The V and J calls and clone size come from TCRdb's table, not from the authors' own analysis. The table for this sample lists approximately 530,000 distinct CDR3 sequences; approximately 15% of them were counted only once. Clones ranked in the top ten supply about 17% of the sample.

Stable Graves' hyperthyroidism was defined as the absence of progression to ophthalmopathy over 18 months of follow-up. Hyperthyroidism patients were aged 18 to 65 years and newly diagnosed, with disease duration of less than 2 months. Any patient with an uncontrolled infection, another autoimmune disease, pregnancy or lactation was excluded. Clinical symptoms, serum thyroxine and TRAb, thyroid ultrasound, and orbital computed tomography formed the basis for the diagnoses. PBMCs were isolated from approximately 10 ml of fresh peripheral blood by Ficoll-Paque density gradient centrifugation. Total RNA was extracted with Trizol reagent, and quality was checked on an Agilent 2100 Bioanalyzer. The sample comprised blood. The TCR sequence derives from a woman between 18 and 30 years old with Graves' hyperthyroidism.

The DNA reads as follows: TGTGCCAGCTCACCACTCTTTATTGGTACTACCACCTATGGCTACACCTTC. Its coded protein is CASSPLFIGTTTYGYTF. The V and J genes are TRBV18 and TRBJ1-2; the D segment cannot be called with confidence. From the cysteine up to the phenylalanine, the CDR3 has a length of 17 residues. Kept here is only the CDR3 DNA, which spans 51 bases and is read in frame from base 1. The germline ends are 19 bases apart after V is trimmed by 1 base and J by 4 bases. CDR1 and CDR2 are drawn from the germline V gene: KGHSH, LQKENI.